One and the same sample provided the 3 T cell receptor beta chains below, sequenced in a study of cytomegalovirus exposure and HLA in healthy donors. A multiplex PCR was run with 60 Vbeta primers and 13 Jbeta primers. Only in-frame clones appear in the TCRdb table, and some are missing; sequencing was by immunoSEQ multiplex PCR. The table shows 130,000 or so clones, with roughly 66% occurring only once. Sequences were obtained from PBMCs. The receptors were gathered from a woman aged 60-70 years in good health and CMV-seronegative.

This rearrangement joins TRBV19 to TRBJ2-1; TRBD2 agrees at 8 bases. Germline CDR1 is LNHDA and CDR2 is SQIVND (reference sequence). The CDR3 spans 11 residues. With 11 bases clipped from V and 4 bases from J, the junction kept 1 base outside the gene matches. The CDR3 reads CASGGYNEQFF. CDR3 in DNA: TGTGCCTCGGGGGGGTACAATGAGCAGTTCTTC. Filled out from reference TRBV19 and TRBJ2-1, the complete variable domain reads DGGITQSPKYLFRKEGQNVTLSCEQNLNHDAMYWYRQDPGQGLRLIYYSQIVNDFQKGDIAEGYSVSREKKESFPLTVTSAQKNPTAFYLCASGGYNEQFFGPGTRLTVL.

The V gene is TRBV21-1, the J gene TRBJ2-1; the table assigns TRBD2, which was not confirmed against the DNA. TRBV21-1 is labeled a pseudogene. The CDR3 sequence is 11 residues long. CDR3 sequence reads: CASFPEGLRFF. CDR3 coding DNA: TGTGCCAGCTTCCCAGAAGGACTACGTTTCTTC.

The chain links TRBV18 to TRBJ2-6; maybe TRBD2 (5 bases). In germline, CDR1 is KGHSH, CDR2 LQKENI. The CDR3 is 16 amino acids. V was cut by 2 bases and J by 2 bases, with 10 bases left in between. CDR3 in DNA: TGTGCCAGCTCACCAGCGGGCAGAACTGGGGCCAACGTCCTGACTTTC. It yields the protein CASSPAGRTGANVLTF.